This passage covers 14 T cell receptor beta chains from one sample sequenced in a study of radiotherapy plus CTLA-4 blockade in lung cancer. The method was immunoSEQ multiplex PCR; TCRdb's version includes in-frame clones alone and lacks a portion of them. The sample shows 53,000 or so clones, approximately 86% of them seen only once. Source: peripheral blood, taken from a patient treated with radiotherapy plus ipilimumab. The origin of the receptors is a human donor with non-small cell lung cancer that progressed on radiotherapy plus ipilimumab. Some clones in this sample may be carry-over from other donors' samples.

V gene TRBV11-2 combines with J gene TRBJ2-7; 10 bases fit TRBD1. Trimming removed 5 bases from V and 5 bases from J; junction bases left unmatched: 9. CDR3 size: 15 residues. Germline-derived CDR1 and CDR2 are SGHAT and FQNNGV. CDR3 residues: CASSQWDRGSHEQYF. The CDR3 region has the DNA TGTGCCAGCAGCCAGTGGGACAGGGGAAGCCACGAGCAGTACTTC.

The chain is built from TRBV19 and TRBJ1-2; TRBD1 matches 7 bases. Germline values: CDR1 LNHDA, CDR2 SQIVND (reference sequence). The CDR3 consists of 14 residues. Trimming at V came to 3 bases and at J to 13 bases, leaving 14 bases not matched to a gene. CDR3 protein: CASSIRPRQGEGTF. The CDR3 nucleotides are TGTGCCAGTAGTATCCGACCCAGACAGGGAGAGGGCACCTTC.

The chain employs TRBV10-3 and TRBJ2-7, with TRBD2 as a possible D gene (6 bases). Trimming took 0 bases from V and 7 from J, leaving 19 bases between them. The length of the CDR3 is 16 residues. Germline lookup yields CDR1 ENHRY and CDR2 SYGVKD. The CDR3 reads CAISESVGGPRGEQYF. The CDR3 DNA reads TGTGCCATCAGTGAGTCGGTGGGAGGCCCTCGGGGGGAGCAGTACTTC.

The chain employs TRBV29-1 and TRBJ1-5, with 11 bases matching TRBD1. J lost 7 bases, V lost 3 bases, and 8 bases had no gene match. This CDR3 contains 15 residues. CDR1 and CDR2 (germline): SQVTM, ANQGSEA. The CDR3 spells CSVEIAGTGGQPQHF. CDR3 DNA sequence: TGCAGCGTTGAGATCGCCGGGACAGGGGGGCAGCCCCAGCATTTT. Supplemented by reference TRBV29-1 and TRBJ1-5, the full variable domain reads SAVISQKPSRDICQRGTSLTIQCQVDSQVTMMFWYRQQPGQSLTLIATANQGSEATYESGFVIDKFPISRPNLTFSTLTVSNMSPEDSSIYLCSVEIAGTGGQPQHFGDGTRLSIL.

This sequence joins TRBV5-1 and TRBJ2-7; D is perhaps TRBD2 (5 bases). Germline CDR1 and CDR2: SGHRS and YFSETQ. Trimming cost V 3 bases and J 6 bases, with 16 bases left between them. The CDR3 covers 14 residues. The CDR3 coding sequence is TGCGCCAGCAGCTGGACTCCAACGGCCGCCGAGCAGTACTTC. This gives the protein CASSWTPTAAEQYF. Drawing the rest from reference TRBV5-1 and TRBJ2-7, the complete variable domain is KAGVTQTPRYLIKTRGQQVTLSCSPISGHRSVSWYQQTPGQGLQFLFEYFSETQRNKGNFPGRFSGRQFSNSRSEMNVSTLELGDSALYLCASSWTPTAAEQYFGPGTRLTVT.

The gene calls are TRBV2 and TRBJ1-4; 7 bases are a match to TRBD1. The V segment lost 4 bases and the J segment 0 bases; nucleotides outside the gene matches: 11. The CDR3 is made up of 18 amino acids. Germline lookup yields CDR1 SNHLY and CDR2 FYNNEI. CDR3: CASSAYNRGRATNEKLFF. The CDR3 DNA is TGTGCCAGCAGTGCGTATAACAGGGGTAGGGCAACTAATGAAAAACTGTTTTTT.

The chain links TRBV6-1 to TRBJ1-2, with D uncertain. The CDR3 is 15 amino acids. CDR1 is MNHNS and CDR2 is SASEGT in the germline V gene. The V gene lost 1 base and the J gene lost 7 bases, with 16 bases spanning the gap. CDR3: CASSEGSQESGGYTF. As DNA, the CDR3 is TGTGCCAGCAGTGAAGGGTCTCAGGAAAGTGGTGGCTACACCTTC.

This chain joins TRBV5-4 and TRBJ1-2; TRBD1 aligns across 7 bases. The CDR3 contains 15 residues. Losses at the gene ends were 4 bases for V and 8 bases for J; bases not matched to a gene: 14. CDR1 SGHNT and CDR2 YYREEE come from the germline V gene (reference sequence). CDR3 sequence (DNA): TGTGCCAGCAGCGGAACGATAGGGGGCGCGGGAGGCTACACCTTC. It translates to CASSGTIGGAGGYTF.

This chain joins TRBV15 and TRBJ1-2; D call uncertain. Deletions cut 0 bases from V and 1 base from J, with 9 bases between. This CDR3 is built from 15 residues. CDR1 is LNHNV and CDR2 is YYDKDF in the germline V gene (reference sequence). The CDR3 bases are TGTGCCACCAGCAGAGATACCCTAGATAACTATGGCTACACCTTC. As protein: CATSRDTLDNYGYTF.

V is TRBV4-3 and J is TRBJ2-1; no reliable D call. The V gene lost 4 bases and the J gene lost 5 bases, with 6 bases spanning the gap. The CDR3 has 12 residues. In germline, CDR1 is LGHNA, CDR2 YSLEER. CDR3 in DNA: TGCGCCAGCAGCCCTTCCCACAATGAGCAGTTCTTC. It encodes CASSPSHNEQFF.

J is TRBJ1-5 and V is TRBV6-7; D is uncertain. TRBV6-7 is annotated as an ORF whose role is uncertain. This CDR3 is 14 amino acids long. V was pared by 3 bases and J by 6 bases, with 12 bases between. The CDR3 here is CASSYPPPGQPQHF. The CDR3 DNA reads as TGTGCCAGCAGTTATCCCCCCCCCGGTCAGCCCCAGCATTTT.

The chain employs TRBV29-1 and TRBJ2-3; 10 nucleotides match TRBD2. CDR3 length equals 14 residues. J was trimmed by 7 bases and V by 4 bases; bases with no gene match: 8. The germline V gene encodes CDR1 SQVTM and CDR2 ANQGSEA. The CDR3, as DNA: TGCAGCGTTGTTCTAGCGGGAGCGGTAAATACGCAGTATTTT. Its protein is CSVVLAGAVNTQYF.

This clone has more than one count but fewer than ten. The CDR3 protein is CASSWTSGSYEQYF. The CDR3 bases are TGCGCCAGCAGCTGGACTAGCGGCTCCTACGAGCAGTACTTC. The chain has TRBV5-1 and TRBJ2-7; 10 bases align to TRBD2. CDR3 length: 14 residues. Unmatched junction bases numbered 0, after V lost 3 bases and J lost 0 bases. CDR1 and CDR2 from the germline V gene are SGHRS and YFSETQ.

The V and J genes are TRBV19 and TRBJ1-1, with D hard to call. V was trimmed by 3 bases and J by 1 base, leaving 9 bases between them. CDR3 size: 14 residues. Germline V gives CDR1 LNHDA, CDR2 SQIVND (reference sequence). The CDR3 is CASSITHKNTEAFF. In nucleotides, the CDR3 is TGTGCCAGTAGTATCACCCACAAGAACACTGAAGCTTTCTTT.